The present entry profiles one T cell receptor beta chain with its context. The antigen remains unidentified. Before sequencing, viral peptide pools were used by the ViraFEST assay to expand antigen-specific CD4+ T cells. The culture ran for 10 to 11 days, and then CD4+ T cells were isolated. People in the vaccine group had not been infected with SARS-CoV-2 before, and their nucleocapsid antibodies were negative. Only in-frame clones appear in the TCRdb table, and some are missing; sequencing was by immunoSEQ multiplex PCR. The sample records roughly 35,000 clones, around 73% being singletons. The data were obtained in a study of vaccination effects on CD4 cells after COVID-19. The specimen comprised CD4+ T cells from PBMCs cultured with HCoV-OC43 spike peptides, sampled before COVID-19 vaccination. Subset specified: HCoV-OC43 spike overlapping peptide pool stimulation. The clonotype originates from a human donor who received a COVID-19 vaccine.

The CDR3 loop is CASSLALQGTDTQYF. The DNA of the CDR3 is TGTGCCAGCAGCTTGGCCCTACAGGGGACAGATACGCAGTATTTT. The V and J genes are TRBV5-8 and TRBJ2-3; 7 positions match TRBD1. The trim removed 0 bases at V and 3 bases at J, leaving 4 bases unmatched. The CDR3 length is 15 residues. Per germline, CDR1 SGHTS and CDR2 YDEGEE.